This T cell receptor (beta chain) was identified during a study of blood T cell repertoires in COVID-19 (dated by TCRdb to 2020 to 2022). In the study overall: The collaborator samples originated in the United States, Italy and Spain and spanned the acute and convalescent phases of COVID-19. The dataset comprised deeply sampled blood TCRbeta repertoires from subjects exposed to, actively infected with, or recovered from COVID-19. HLA class I and class II types, where available, came from metadata supplied by the sample provider rather than from assay-based typing. The repertoires were released in a freely available public database meant as a resource for research on the immune response to SARS-CoV-2. The samples were drawn from the first 160 participants of the ongoing ImmuneRACE study and from under 1,500 subjects provided by 6 global collaborators. A de-identified subject ID, COVID-19 status, age in years and sex were almost always included in the sample metadata. The prospective study material was composed of cDNA or gDNA derived from T cells, B-cell-depleted T cells, or PBMCs.

TCRbeta CDR3 regions were amplified from genomic DNA using the immunoSEQ Assay, a bias-controlled multiplex PCR. The authors processed their data as follows. Within the assay, amplification of reference gene primers was used to estimate how many nucleated cells each sample contained. To quantify the absolute abundance of each unique TCRbeta CDR3 rearrangement, sequence reads were collapsed and filtered. Productive Simpson clonality was computed per sample as the square root of Simpson's diversity index over productive rearrangements. This immuneACCESS table, as held by TCRdb, lists in-frame sequences with V and J called but not all clones. Of the missing ones, under half trace to an unresolved V gene in checked studies; the others have no known cause. V and J calls and clone size follow that table, whereas D and trimming were derived from the DNA. This sample lists roughly 72,000 clones; approximately 88% were detected once. The leading ten clones occupy around 40% of the sample.

V is cut back by 4 bases and J by 9 bases, with 5 bases in the junction unmatched. CDR1 and CDR2 were assigned from the germline V gene as SGHRS and YFSETQ. The CDR3, from cysteine to phenylalanine, totals 14 residues. Of all the DNA, just the CDR3 is kept, 42 bases in frame from base 1. Collaborating institutions collected whole blood in K2EDTA tubes following their own protocols. For TCRbeta analysis, collaborator samples were shipped as frozen whole blood, as isolated PBMCs, or as DNA extracted from either sample type. Study-wide conclusions, independent of this receptor: How much clinical and demographic metadata was included differed by source and by participant, and the metadata was provided uncurated.

About this clone: Its antigen target is currently unknown. No clone much larger than this one lies a single base away; base qualities are absent.

The sample comprised peripheral blood. The chain is encoded by TRBV5-1 joined to TRBJ2-1; TRBD2 aligns with 12 central bases. The TCR originated in a human donor in a cohort sampled during active COVID-19. The DNA is TGCGCCAGCAGCCTGACTAGCGGGAGTGTTGAGCAGTTCTTC. It is translated as CASSLTSGSVEQFF.